This T cell receptor (beta chain) was obtained from a study of T-cell memory formation after mild COVID-19. Whole-study context: Each donor largely had its own TCR clusters.

5'RACE primed from the constant segment yielded TCR alpha and TCR beta cDNA libraries bearing sample barcodes and UMIs. From the 5' RACE reads, TCRdb called clonotypes with MiXCR, one entry per CDR3 protein. This table has 300,000 to 350,000 distinct CDR3 sequences, roughly 15% appearing once. This clonotype has ten or more counts. Antigen: not known. The CDR3 extends over 14 amino acids. Germline trimming cut 8 bases from V and 6 bases from J; bases unmatched to any gene: 9. The study, taken as a whole, reports: Some responding clones appeared in pre-infection memory, suggesting cross-reactive memory joined.

Sequenced input: PBMCs or a T cell subset sorted from them (not recorded which). The chain combines TRBV12-3 or TRBV12-4 with TRBJ1-5, with TRBD1 matching over 8 bases. The receptor's source is a man younger than 35 who had mild COVID-19 (a few samples of this study predate the infection). Cell type and time point are not known. Here the CDR3 DNA reads TGTGCCAGCGCGTCAGGGGGCGCGGGTCAGCCCCAGCATTTT. This sequence encodes CASASGGAGQPQHF.